Presented here are 32 T cell receptor beta chains from one specimen sequenced in a study of T cell responses to AZD1222 COVID-19 vaccine (dated by TCRdb to the early 2020s). What the time point label conveys for this sample: baseline before first vaccination. Libraries were made using the immunoSEQ multiplex PCR assay. Entries here come from immuneACCESS through TCRdb and include only in-frame sequences with V and J called. Some clones fail to appear in such tables; in the studies checked, an unresolved V gene covers under half of the shortfall, and the cause of the remainder is unknown. The sample contains around 99,000 clones, around 93% of them found a single time. The ten most abundant clones make up 7.5% of the sample. The material sequenced was peripheral blood, taken on day 0 of AZD1222 vaccination. These receptors were taken from an adult in good health.

The chain employs TRBV5-8 and TRBJ1-2, with a possible D match to TRBD1 (5 bases). This CDR3 region has 15 residues. Trimming stripped 2 bases from V and 8 bases from J, with 19 bases between. CDR1 SGHTS and CDR2 YDEGEE come from the germline V gene. This CDR3 reads CASSFGGATVYGYTF. The CDR3 DNA follows: TGTGCCAGCAGCTTCGGGGGAGCGACAGTCTACGGCTACACCTTC.

This chain connects TRBV3-1 (or the pseudogene TRBV3-2) to TRBJ2-7, with TRBD1 identical over 8 bases. The CDR3 has 15 amino acids. V shed 4 bases, J shed 4 bases, and the junction held 9 bases outside the gene matches. CDR1 is LGHDT, CDR2 YNNKEL, per germline (reference sequence). CDR3 sequence reads: CASSLGTGLPYEQYF. The CDR3 region has the DNA TGTGCCAGCAGCCTTGGGACAGGCCTTCCTTACGAGCAGTACTTC.

This chain connects TRBV7-6 to TRBJ2-1, with D maybe TRBD1 (6 bases). The length of the CDR3 is 15 residues. V gave up 2 bases and J gave up 5 bases, with 13 bases separating them. Germline V gives CDR1 SGHVS, CDR2 FNYEAQ. This chain's CDR3 is CASSLTGQTNNEQFF. The CDR3 DNA sequence: TGTGCCAGCAGCTTAACTGGACAGACGAACAATGAGCAGTTCTTC.

The V gene is TRBV4-3, the J gene TRBJ1-4; D possibly corresponds to TRBD1 (5 bases). The CDR3 spans 13 residues. Trimming stripped 4 bases from V and 5 bases from J, with 8 bases between. Germline assignment: CDR1 LGHNA and CDR2 YSLEER. The CDR3 DNA reads as TGCGCCAGCAGCCGGCAGGGAAATGAAAAACTGTTTTTT. This codes for CASSRQGNEKLFF.

The rearrangement joins TRBV15 to TRBJ1-5; no definite D call. CDR3 length: 15 residues. V was pared by 0 bases and J by 3 bases, with 9 bases between. Germline lookup yields CDR1 LNHNV and CDR2 YYDKDF (reference sequence). CDR3 region: CATSRDLRVNQPQHF. As DNA, the CDR3 is TGTGCCACCAGCAGAGATTTGAGGGTCAATCAGCCCCAGCATTTT.

J is TRBJ1-1 and V is TRBV4-1; the D gene is possibly TRBD1 (6 bases). Trimming shortened V by 3 bases and J by 5 bases, and 13 bases separated the two germline ends. The CDR3 length is 14 residues. Germline V gene sequence: CDR1 MGHRA, CDR2 YSYEKL. The CDR3 protein is CASSHRGWGTEAFF. The CDR3 nucleotides read TGCGCCAGCAGCCACAGGGGTTGGGGTACTGAAGCTTTCTTT.

The CDR3 spells CASSRTGVDYGYTF. The DNA for the CDR3 is TGTGCCAGTAGCCGGACAGGGGTTGACTATGGCTACACCTTC. The rearrangement links TRBV19 to TRBJ1-2; TRBD1 matches at 9 bases. This CDR3 region has 14 residues. Germline values: CDR1 LNHDA, CDR2 SQIVND (reference sequence). After removal of 6 bases from V and 3 bases from J, the junction contained 5 bases not matched to a gene.

V usage is TRBV27 and J usage is TRBJ2-1; D is undetermined. Trimming removed 3 bases from V and 14 bases from J, with 11 bases in between. Germline CDR1 reads MNHEY; CDR2 reads SMNVEV (reference sequence). The CDR3 runs 11 residues. This chain's CDR3 is CASSFGGFEFF. The CDR3 bases are TGTGCCAGCAGTTTCGGCGGTTTCGAGTTCTTC.

The chain couples TRBV10-3 to TRBJ2-7; D remains unclear. V was clipped by 4 bases and J by 3 bases, with 13 bases between them. Germline V lookup: CDR1 ENHRY, CDR2 SYGVKD. The CDR3 length is 14 residues. The CDR3 DNA sequence: TGTGCCATCAGTGGGGCAGGATTTCTCTACGAGCAGTACTTC. As protein: CAISGAGFLYEQYF.

The DNA of the CDR3 is TGTGCCTGGAATGGACTAGCGGGGGAGACCCAGTACTTC. It translates to CAWNGLAGETQYF. V gene TRBV30 combines with J gene TRBJ2-5, with 12 bases lining up with TRBD2. V trimming: 4 bases; J trimming: 5 bases; junction bases outside the gene matches: 2. There are 13 residues in the CDR3. Germline CDR1 and CDR2: GTSNPN and SVGIG (reference sequence).

CDR3 nucleotides: TGTGCCAGCAGCCAAGAACAGGGGAACACCATATATTTT. Its protein product is CASSQEQGNTIYF. The chain links TRBV4-2 to TRBJ1-3, with TRBD1 identical over 7 bases. Trimming cost V 0 bases and J 7 bases; bases outside gene matches: 0. There are 13 residues in the CDR3. The V gene's germline CDR1 is LGHNA and CDR2 YNFKEQ.

V is TRBV5-6 and J is TRBJ1-2, with 8 bases fitting TRBD1. The CDR3 is 13 residues long. After removal of 0 bases from V and 14 bases from J, the junction contained 9 bases not matched to a gene. Germline V gene lookup returns CDR1 SGHDT and CDR2 YYEEEE. CDR3 residues: CASSLGQGWARTF. CDR3 DNA sequence: TGTGCCAGCAGCTTGGGACAGGGGTGGGCCCGGACCTTC.

This rearrangement joins TRBV13 to TRBJ2-1; 12 bases fit TRBD1. The junction had 4 bases not matched to a gene; V was cut back by 5 bases and J by 8 bases. The length of the CDR3 is 14 residues. Germline V gene data show CDR1 as PRHDT and CDR2 as FYEKMQ (reference sequence). CDR3 nucleotides: TGTGCCAGCAGCCGGGACAGGGGGCAGGATGAGCAGTTCTTC. This codes for CASSRDRGQDEQFF.

J is TRBJ1-2 and V is TRBV7-8; no reliable D call. The CDR3 is 13 amino acids. CDR1 is SGHVS and CDR2 is FQNEAQ in the germline V gene. V lost 5 bases, J lost 2 bases, and 9 bases lay in between. The CDR3 bases are TGTGCCAGCAGCCTCGACGGGAACTATGGCTACACCTTC. It encodes CASSLDGNYGYTF.

In regard to this clone: The same CDR3 arises from other DNA sequences in this sample as well. Here the CDR3 reads CSVERRYGYTF. The CDR3 DNA follows: TGCAGCGTTGAACGGAGGTATGGCTACACCTTC. This rearrangement joins TRBV29-1 to TRBJ1-2; D gene ambiguous. Germline lookup yields CDR1 SQVTM and CDR2 ANQGSEA. The CDR3 has 11 residues. V was shortened by 2 bases and J by 5 bases, with 6 bases between the two germline ends.

The chain joins TRBV15 to TRBJ1-5; D gene ambiguous. Trimming left V 3 bases short and J 2 bases short, with 11 bases between. The CDR3 covers 15 residues. Germline assignment: CDR1 LNHNV and CDR2 YYDKDF (reference sequence). The CDR3 DNA follows: TGTGCCACCAGCAGTTTTGGGTTGGGCAATCAGCCCCAGCATTTT. This gives the protein CATSSFGLGNQPQHF.

The chain recombines TRBV5-4 with TRBJ1-2, with D tentatively TRBD1 (5 bases). Germline CDR1 is SGHNT and CDR2 is YYREEE (reference sequence). Trimming shortened V by 4 bases and J by 3 bases, and 16 bases separated the two germline ends. The CDR3 runs 15 residues. This CDR3 is CASSKDGALDYGYTF. As DNA, the CDR3 is TGTGCCAGCAGCAAGGACGGGGCGTTGGACTATGGCTACACCTTC.

This chain uses TRBV2 with TRBJ1-3; no reliable D call. This CDR3 is 15 amino acids long. Trimming took off 6 bases at V and 0 bases at J, with 12 bases between the two ends. The germline V gene encodes CDR1 SNHLY and CDR2 FYNNEI. This CDR3 is CASRPQDGSGNTIYF. In nucleotides, the CDR3 is TGTGCCAGCAGACCACAAGACGGCTCTGGAAACACCATATATTTT. Complete variable domain (other parts from reference TRBV2 and TRBJ1-3): EPEVTQTPSHQVTQMGQEVILRCVPISNHLYFYWYRQILGQKVEFLVSFYNNEISEKSEIFDDQFSVERPDGSNFTLKIRSTKLEDSAMYFCASRPQDGSGNTIYFGEGSWLTVV.

This chain's CDR3 is CASSEGTNTEAFF. The CDR3 nucleotides are TGCGCCAGCAGTGAGGGGACGAACACTGAAGCTTTCTTT. The chain couples TRBV10-1 to TRBJ1-1; the D gene is possibly TRBD1 (5 bases). Trimming stripped 2 bases from V and 1 base from J, with 5 bases between. The CDR3 runs to 13 residues. Germline V gene data show CDR1 as WNHNN and CDR2 as SYGVQD (reference sequence).

The V gene is TRBV7-2, the J gene TRBJ1-1; D is unresolved. From germline, CDR1 is SGHTA and CDR2 FQGNSA. V lost 2 bases to trimming and J lost 0 bases, with 7 bases between them. This CDR3 comprises 14 residues. CDR3 loop: CASSLLGVNTEAFF. In nucleotides, the CDR3 is TGTGCCAGCAGCTTACTGGGAGTGAACACTGAAGCTTTCTTT.

The chain couples TRBV7-9 to TRBJ2-2; D is unclear. The CDR3 runs to 14 residues. The germline gives CDR1 SEHNR, CDR2 FQNEAQ (reference sequence). The germline V and J ends were trimmed by 5 bases and 6 bases, with 13 bases remaining between them. The CDR3 bases are TGTGCCAGCAGCGGGATTCTAGGATCCGGGGAGCTGTTTTTT. It specifies CASSGILGSGELFF.

This CDR3 reads CASSVGQNRDTQYF. Written as DNA, the CDR3 is TGTGCCAGCAGCGTAGGACAAAACCGAGATACGCAGTATTTT. This chain uses TRBV7-2 with TRBJ2-3; possible D gene TRBD1, 5 bases. The CDR3 sequence is 14 residues long. Looked up from germline, CDR1 is SGHTA and CDR2 is FQGNSA. V was pared by 5 bases and J by 5 bases, with 14 bases between.

This chain uses TRBV3-1 (or the pseudogene TRBV3-2) with TRBJ1-5; D possibly corresponds to TRBD1 (5 bases). From germline, CDR1 is LGHDT and CDR2 YNNKEL (reference sequence). Trimming took 0 bases from V and 4 from J, leaving 10 bases between them. This CDR3 has 15 residues. DNA of the CDR3: TGTGCCAGCAGCCAAGAGAGGGAGGGGAATCAGCCCCAGCATTTT. Encoded protein: CASSQEREGNQPQHF.

V and J are TRBV12-5 and TRBJ1-6; D unclear. There are 17 residues in the CDR3. Trimming cost V 0 bases and J 3 bases, with 12 bases left between them. Germline V gene lookup returns CDR1 LGHNT and CDR2 FRNRAP. CDR3 sequence: CASGLVQSTSYNSPLHF. The CDR3 DNA follows: TGTGCTAGTGGTTTGGTACAATCGACAAGCTATAATTCACCCCTCCACTTT.

The chain joins TRBV19 to TRBJ2-2; tentative D call: TRBD2 (5 bases). CDR1 is LNHDA, CDR2 SQIVND, per germline (reference sequence). The V end was cut by 3 bases, the J end by 5 bases, with 10 bases between. CDR3 length: 14 residues. For the CDR3, the DNA is TGTGCCAGTAGTATGGACTCGGGGACCGGGGAGCTGTTTTTT. Its protein product is CASSMDSGTGELFF.

V usage is TRBV3-1 (or the pseudogene TRBV3-2) and J usage is TRBJ2-7, with 7 bases aligning to TRBD2. CDR3 length: 14 residues. V shed 4 bases and J 0 bases; nucleotides not matched to a gene: 3. In germline, CDR1 is LGHDT, CDR2 YNNKEL (reference sequence). The CDR3 DNA sequence: TGTGCCAGCAGCCCTAGCGGTTTCTCCTACGAGCAGTACTTC. Translating gives CASSPSGFSYEQYF.

The J gene is TRBJ2-1, the V gene TRBV5-1; D is undetermined. Trimming shortened V by 1 base and J by 0 bases, and 5 bases separated the two germline ends. In germline, CDR1 is SGHRS, CDR2 YFSETQ. This CDR3 is 14 amino acids long. The CDR3 reads CASSLTISYNEQFF. The CDR3 DNA reads TGCGCCAGCAGCTTGACCATCTCCTACAATGAGCAGTTCTTC. Full variable domain (remainder filled in from reference TRBV5-1 and TRBJ2-1): KAGVTQTPRYLIKTRGQQVTLSCSPISGHRSVSWYQQTPGQGLQFLFEYFSETQRNKGNFPGRFSGRQFSNSRSEMNVSTLELGDSALYLCASSLTISYNEQFFGPGTRLTVL.

The chain joins TRBV7-3 to TRBJ1-2; unclear D gene. Germline values: CDR1 SGHTA, CDR2 FQGTGA. This CDR3 has 15 amino acids. The V gene lost 2 bases and the J gene lost 4 bases, with 14 bases spanning the gap. The CDR3 DNA is TGTGCCAGCAGCTTAGTAGGTGGACTCCGCTATGGCTACACCTTC. Encoded protein: CASSLVGGLRYGYTF.

The V gene is TRBV6-5, the J gene TRBJ2-5; 7 nucleotides align to TRBD1. The trim removed 2 bases at V and 5 bases at J, leaving 8 bases unmatched. Germline CDR1 MNHEY, CDR2 SVGAGI. This CDR3 is 15 amino acids long. The CDR3 DNA reads TGTGCCAGCAGTTACAGTCCAGGGGGTTGGGAGACCCAGTACTTC. Amino acids: CASSYSPGGWETQYF.

About this clone: At one end, the junction sequence differs from germline, possibly due to a read error. The V gene is TRBV7-7, the J gene TRBJ1-1; D gene unclear. The CDR3 extends over 15 amino acids. Per germline, CDR1 SSHAT and CDR2 FNYEAQ (reference sequence). The CDR3 region is CASSSTGRGNTEAFF. The DNA for the CDR3 is TGTGCTAGCAGCTCTACCGGTCGCGGGAACACTGAAGCTTTCTTT. Supplemented by reference TRBV7-7 and TRBJ1-1, the full variable domain reads GAGVSQSPRYKVTKRGQDVTLRCDPISSHATLYWYQQALGQGPEFLTYFNYEAQPDKSGLPSDRFSAERPEGSISTLTIQRTEQRDSAMYRCASSSTGRGNTEAFFGQGTRLTVV.

As DNA, the CDR3 is TGCGCCAGCAGCTTGTTGTCGGGAGTTACCTACGAGCAGTACTTC. Its translation: CASSLLSGVTYEQYF. The chain carries TRBV5-1 and TRBJ2-7, with a weak D call TRBD2 (6 bases). CDR1 is SGHRS and CDR2 is YFSETQ in the germline V gene. With 1 base removed from V and 2 bases from J, the gap between germline ends came to 13 bases. This CDR3 spans 15 amino acids.

The genes are TRBV18 and TRBJ2-1; D uncertain. V lost 0 bases, J lost 7 bases, and 10 bases lay in between. This CDR3 region has 14 residues. CDR1 KGHSH and CDR2 LQKENI come from the germline V gene. For the CDR3, the DNA is TGTGCCAGCTCACCACCCCCCTCCGGGAATGAGCAGTTCTTC. Protein: CASSPPPSGNEQFF.